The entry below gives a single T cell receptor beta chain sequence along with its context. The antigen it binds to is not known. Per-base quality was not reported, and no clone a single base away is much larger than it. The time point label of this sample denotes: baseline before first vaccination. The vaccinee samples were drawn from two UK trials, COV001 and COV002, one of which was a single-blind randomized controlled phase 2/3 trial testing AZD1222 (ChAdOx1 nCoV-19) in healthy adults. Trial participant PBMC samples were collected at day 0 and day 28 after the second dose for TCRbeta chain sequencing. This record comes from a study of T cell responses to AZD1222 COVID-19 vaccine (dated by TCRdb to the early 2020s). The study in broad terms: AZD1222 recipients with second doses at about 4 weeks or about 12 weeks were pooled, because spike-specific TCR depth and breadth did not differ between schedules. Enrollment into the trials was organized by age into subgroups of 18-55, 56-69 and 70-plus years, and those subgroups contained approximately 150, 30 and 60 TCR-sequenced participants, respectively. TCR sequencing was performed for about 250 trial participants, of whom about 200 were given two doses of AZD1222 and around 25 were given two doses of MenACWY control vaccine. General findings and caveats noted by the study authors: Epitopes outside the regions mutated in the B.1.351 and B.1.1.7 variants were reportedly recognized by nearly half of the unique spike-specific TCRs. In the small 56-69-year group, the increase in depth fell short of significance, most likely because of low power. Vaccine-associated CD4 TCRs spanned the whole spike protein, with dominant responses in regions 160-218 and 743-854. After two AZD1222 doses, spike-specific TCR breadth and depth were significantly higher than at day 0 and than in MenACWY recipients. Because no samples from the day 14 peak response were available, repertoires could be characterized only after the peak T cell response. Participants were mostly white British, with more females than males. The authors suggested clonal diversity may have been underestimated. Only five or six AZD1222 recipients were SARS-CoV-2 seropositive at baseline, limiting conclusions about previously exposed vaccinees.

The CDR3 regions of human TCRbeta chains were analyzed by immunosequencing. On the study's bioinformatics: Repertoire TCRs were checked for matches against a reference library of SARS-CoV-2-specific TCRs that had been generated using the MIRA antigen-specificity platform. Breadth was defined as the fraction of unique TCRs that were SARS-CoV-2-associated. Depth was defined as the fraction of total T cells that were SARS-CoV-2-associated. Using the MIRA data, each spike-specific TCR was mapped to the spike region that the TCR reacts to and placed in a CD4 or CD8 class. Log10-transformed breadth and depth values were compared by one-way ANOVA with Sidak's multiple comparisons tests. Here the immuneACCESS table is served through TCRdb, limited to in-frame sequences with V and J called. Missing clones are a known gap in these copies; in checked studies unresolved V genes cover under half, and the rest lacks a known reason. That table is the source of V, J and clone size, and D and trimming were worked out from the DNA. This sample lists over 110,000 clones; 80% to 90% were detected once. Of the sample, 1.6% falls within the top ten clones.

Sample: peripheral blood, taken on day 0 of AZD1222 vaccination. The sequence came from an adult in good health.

CDR3 protein: CASTPNGGGHYYGYTF. The DNA sequence reads TGTGCCAGCACCCCTAATGGAGGGGGACACTACTATGGCTACACCTTC. The receptor chain draws on TRBV28 and TRBJ1-2; the D gene is perhaps TRBD1, from 6 matching bases. CDR3 length: 16 amino acids, cysteine to phenylalanine. This entry keeps only the CDR3 DNA: 48 bases, framed from base 1. The germline V gene specifies MDHEN as CDR1 and SYDVKM as CDR2. Between the V and J ends, shortened by 7 bases and 3 bases respectively, the junction contains 21 bases.